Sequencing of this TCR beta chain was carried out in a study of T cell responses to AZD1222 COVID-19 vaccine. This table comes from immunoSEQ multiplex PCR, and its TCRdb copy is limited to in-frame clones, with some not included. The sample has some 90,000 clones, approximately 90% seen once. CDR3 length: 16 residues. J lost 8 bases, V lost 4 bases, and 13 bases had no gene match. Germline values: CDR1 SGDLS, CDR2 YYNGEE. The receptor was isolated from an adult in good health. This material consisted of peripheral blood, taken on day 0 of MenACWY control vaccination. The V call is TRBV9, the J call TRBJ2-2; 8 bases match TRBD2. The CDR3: CASSTQAGATPGELFF. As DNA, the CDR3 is TGTGCCAGCAGCACCCAAGCGGGGGCTACACCGGGGGAGCTGTTTTTT.